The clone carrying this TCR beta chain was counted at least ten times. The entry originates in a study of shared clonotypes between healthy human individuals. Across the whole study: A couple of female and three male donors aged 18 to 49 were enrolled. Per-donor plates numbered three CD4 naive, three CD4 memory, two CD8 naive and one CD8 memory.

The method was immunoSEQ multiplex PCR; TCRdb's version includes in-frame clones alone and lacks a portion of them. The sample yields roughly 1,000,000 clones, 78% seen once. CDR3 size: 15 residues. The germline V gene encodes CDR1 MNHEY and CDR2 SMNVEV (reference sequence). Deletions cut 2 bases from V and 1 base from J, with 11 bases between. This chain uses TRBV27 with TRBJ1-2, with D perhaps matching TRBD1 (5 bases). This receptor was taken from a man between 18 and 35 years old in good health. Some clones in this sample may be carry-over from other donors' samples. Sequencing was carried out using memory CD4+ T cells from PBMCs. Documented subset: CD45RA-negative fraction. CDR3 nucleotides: TGTGCCAGCAGTTTACGGGGCAGGTATAACTATGGCTACACCTTC. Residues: CASSLRGRYNYGYTF.